This is a list of T cell receptor beta chains from one sample in a study of cytomegalovirus exposure and HLA in healthy donors. Repertoires were generated with immunoSEQ multiplex PCR, while TCRdb's copy carries only in-frame clones and drops some. This table has 120,000 or so clones, around 76% appearing once. Sample: PBMCs. The origin of the receptors is a man aged 50-59 years in good health and CMV-seropositive. Both conserved end residues are part of each CDR3. Fields, in order: J gene, clone size, D gene, V gene, CDR3 protein, CDR3 DNA. D genes are given only for firm matches. Rows give clone size only sometimes, using once, few, many, or a class for an expanded clone.

>TRBJ2-3|-|TRBD2|TRBV2
CASGLAGVTDTQYF
TGTGCCAGCGGACTAGCGGGGGTCACAGATACGCAGTATTTT
>TRBJ2-7|few|TRBD1|TRBV27
CASSMGTGGDEQYF
TGTGCCAGCAGTATGGGGACAGGGGGAGACGAGCAGTACTTC
>TRBJ2-3|-|-|TRBV19
CASRPFRGQSGTDTQYF
TGTGCCAGTCGCCCCTTTCGGGGTCAAAGTGGTACAGATACGCAGTATTTT
>TRBJ2-5|-|TRBD2|TRBV4-3
CASSQDLAGGRETQYF
TGCGCCAGCAGCCAAGATCTGGCGGGGGGCCGGGAGACCCAGTACTTC
>TRBJ1-4|-|-|TRBV2
CASSQQTNEKLFF
TGTGCCAGCAGTCAACAGACGAATGAAAAACTGTTTTTT
>TRBJ1-2|-|-|TRBV28
CASSLSSGVVHGYTF
TGTGCCAGCAGTTTAAGCTCCGGGGTGGTACATGGCTACACCTTC
>TRBJ1-2|-|TRBD1|TRBV7-2
CASSPPRTGNYGYTF
TGTGCCAGCAGCCCCCCCCGGACAGGGAACTATGGCTACACCTTC
>TRBJ1-1|-|TRBD1|TRBV28
CASSLGRAGGNTEAFF
TGTGCCAGCAGTTTGGGTAGGGCAGGGGGGAACACTGAAGCTTTCTTT
>TRBJ1-5|-|-|TRBV18
CASSPPRIGSNQPQHF
TGTGCCAGCTCACCACCCCGGATCGGGAGCAATCAGCCCCAGCATTTT
>TRBJ2-5|-|-|TRBV4-1
CASSQGPNQETQYF
TGCGCCAGCAGCCAAGGGCCCAACCAAGAGACCCAGTACTTC
>TRBJ2-7|-|-|TRBV19
CASSIDPQNYEQYF
TGTGCCAGTAGTATAGATCCCCAGAACTACGAGCAGTACTTC
>TRBJ2-1|few|TRBD2|TRBV15
CATSRDGTSVYNEQFF
TGTGCCACCAGCAGAGATGGGACTAGCGTCTACAATGAGCAGTTCTTC
>TRBJ2-1|-|-|TRBV7-2
CASSLVSYNEQFF
TGTGCCAGCAGCTTGGTCAGCTACAATGAGCAGTTCTTC
>TRBJ2-1|once|-|TRBV2
CASTPSNEQFF
TGTGCCAGCACCCCATCCAATGAGCAGTTCTTC
>TRBJ2-7|few|TRBD2|TRBV6-5
CASSRLAGEQYF
TGTGCCAGCAGCCGACTAGCGGGCGAGCAGTACTTC
>TRBJ2-7|once|TRBD1|TRBV2
CASSELDRAYEQYF
TGTGCCAGCAGTGAATTGGACAGGGCCTACGAGCAGTACTTC
>TRBJ2-5|once|-|TRBV12-2
CASRTTGTSGKIEETQYF
TGTGCAAGTCGCACCACCGGGACTAGCGGAAAAATTGAAGAGACCCAGTACTTC
>TRBJ2-3|-|-|TRBV28
CASRPEPSDTQYF
TGTGCCAGCAGACCCGAGCCCTCAGATACGCAGTATTTT
>TRBJ1-3|few|-|TRBV9
CASSGRQAGNTIYF
TGTGCCAGCAGCGGTCGACAGGCAGGAAACACCATATATTTT
>TRBJ2-7|once|-|TRBV15
CATSEFRGNYEQYF
TGTGCCACCAGCGAGTTCCGGGGGAACTACGAGCAGTACTTC
>TRBJ2-3|-|TRBD2|TRBV5-1
CASRLVVAGVVDTQYF
TGCGCCAGCAGATTGGTGGTAGCGGGAGTGGTAGATACGCAGTATTTT
>TRBJ2-5|-|-|TRBV6-5
CASRRNRGEGETQYF
TGTGCCAGCAGGCGAAATCGCGGGGAAGGAGAGACCCAGTACTTC
>TRBJ2-7|few|TRBD2|TRBV6-5
CASSYAASGSYEQYF
TGTGCCAGCAGTTACGCGGCTAGCGGCAGCTACGAGCAGTACTTC
>TRBJ2-1|once|TRBD2|TRBV18
CASSQKLAGDYNEQFF
TGTGCCAGCTCACAGAAACTAGCGGGGGACTACAATGAGCAGTTCTTC
>TRBJ2-5|-|-|TRBV5-4
CASTFLGWGGDQETQYF
TGTGCCAGCACTTTCCTAGGTTGGGGCGGGGACCAAGAGACCCAGTACTTC
>TRBJ1-2|-|-|TRBV7-9
CSSSFRRDWNPHGYTF
TGTTCCAGCAGCTTCCGCCGAGACTGGAACCCCCATGGCTACACCTTC
>TRBJ2-5|-|TRBD2|TRBV5-1
CASSLSGRRQETQYF
TGCGCCAGCAGCTTGAGCGGGAGACGGCAAGAGACCCAGTACTTC
>TRBJ1-2|-|TRBD1|TRBV7-9
CASSSLATGAYGYTF
TGTGCCAGCAGCTCGCTCGCTACAGGGGCCTATGGCTACACCTTC
>TRBJ2-1|-|TRBD2|TRBV5-4
CASSALAGGVHEQFF
TGTGCCAGCAGCGCACTAGCGGGAGGAGTCCATGAGCAGTTCTTC
>TRBJ1-2|-|-|TRBV7-9
CASSLGRGQNGYTF
TGTGCCAGCAGCCTAGGACGGGGTCAGAATGGCTACACCTTC
>TRBJ1-5|-|-|TRBV5-5
CASSLVAGTKKPQHF
TGTGCCAGCAGCTTGGTAGCCGGGACAAAAAAGCCCCAGCATTTT
>TRBJ2-1|-|-|TRBV7-2
CASSSTTGYNEQFF
TGTGCCAGCAGCTCAACTACTGGATACAATGAGCAGTTCTTC
>TRBJ2-3|-|-|TRBV7-2
CASSLRGGPGLIRDTQYF
TGTGCCAGCAGCTTAAGAGGGGGTCCGGGACTAATCAGAGATACGCAGTATTTT
>TRBJ1-5|-|-|TRBV16
CASSQSSGLSSQPQHF
TGTGCCAGCAGCCAATCATCAGGGTTAAGCAGTCAGCCCCAGCATTTT
>TRBJ1-5|-|-|TRBV21-1
CASIPGQEYSNQPQHF
TGTGCCAGCATTCCGGGACAGGAGTATAGCAATCAGCCCCAGCATTTT
>TRBJ1-2|-|-|TRBV13
CASSPLGQEGYGYTF
TGTGCCAGCTCGCCCCTTGGACAAGAAGGCTATGGCTACACCTTC
>TRBJ1-2|-|TRBD1|TRBV11-2
CASSPGGAVYGYTF
TGTGCCAGCAGCCCAGGGGGTGCGGTCTATGGCTACACCTTC
>TRBJ2-7|-|TRBD1|TRBV10-3
CAMGDRDTYEQYF
TGTGCCATGGGGGACAGGGATACCTACGAGCAGTACTTC
>TRBJ1-1|-|-|TRBV6-6
CASSYSRGTNTEAFF
TGTGCCAGCAGTTACTCGAGAGGGACAAACACTGAAGCTTTCTTT
>TRBJ2-7|-|TRBD2|TRBV5-4
CASSLRDYLPRGEQYF
TGTGCCAGCAGCTTGCGGGACTACTTACCGCGGGGGGAGCAGTACTTC
>TRBJ2-3|-|-|TRBV7-9
CASTSPRLVLDTQYF
TGTGCCAGCACCTCGCCCCGACTAGTTTTAGATACGCAGTATTTT
>TRBJ2-2|-|-|TRBV5-6
CASSLAQYTGELFF
TGTGCCAGCAGCTTGGCTCAGTACACCGGGGAGCTGTTTTTT
>TRBJ2-1|-|-|TRBV19
CASSIDRSDEQFF
TGTGCCAGTAGTATTGACAGAAGCGATGAGCAGTTCTTC
>TRBJ2-7|-|TRBD2|TRBV18
CASSPRGGVDEQYF
TGTGCCAGCTCACCCCGGGGGGGGGTCGATGAGCAGTACTTC
>TRBJ1-5|-|-|TRBV27
CASSLGWAGRGAQHF
TGTGCCAGCAGTTTAGGGTGGGCAGGGAGGGGGGCCCAGCATTTT
>TRBJ2-7|-|-|TRBV7-2
CASSLGTGEQYF
TGTGCCAGCAGCTTAGGCACAGGGGAGCAGTACTTC
>TRBJ2-7|-|TRBD2|TRBV19
CASSGYSGRIAGRSYEQYF
TGTGCCAGTAGTGGGTACAGTGGACGGATAGCGGGCCGTTCCTACGAGCAGTACTTC